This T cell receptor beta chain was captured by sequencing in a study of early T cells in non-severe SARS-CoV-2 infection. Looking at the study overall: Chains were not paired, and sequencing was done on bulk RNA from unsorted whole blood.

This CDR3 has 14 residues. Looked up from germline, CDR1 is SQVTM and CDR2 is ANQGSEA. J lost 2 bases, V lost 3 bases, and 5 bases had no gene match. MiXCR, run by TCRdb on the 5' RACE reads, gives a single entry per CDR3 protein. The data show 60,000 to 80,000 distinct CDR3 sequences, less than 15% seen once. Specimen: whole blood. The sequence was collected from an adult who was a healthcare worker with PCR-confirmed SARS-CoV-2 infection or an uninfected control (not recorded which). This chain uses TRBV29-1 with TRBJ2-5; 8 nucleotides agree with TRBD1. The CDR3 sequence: CSVEGTGDQETQYF. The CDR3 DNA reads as TGCAGCGTTGAGGGGACAGGAGATCAAGAGACCCAGTACTTC. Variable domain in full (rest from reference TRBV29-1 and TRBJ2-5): SAVISQKPSRDICQRGTSLTIQCQVDSQVTMMFWYRQQPGQSLTLIATANQGSEATYESGFVIDKFPISRPNLTFSTLTVSNMSPEDSSIYLCSVEGTGDQETQYFGPGTRLLVL.